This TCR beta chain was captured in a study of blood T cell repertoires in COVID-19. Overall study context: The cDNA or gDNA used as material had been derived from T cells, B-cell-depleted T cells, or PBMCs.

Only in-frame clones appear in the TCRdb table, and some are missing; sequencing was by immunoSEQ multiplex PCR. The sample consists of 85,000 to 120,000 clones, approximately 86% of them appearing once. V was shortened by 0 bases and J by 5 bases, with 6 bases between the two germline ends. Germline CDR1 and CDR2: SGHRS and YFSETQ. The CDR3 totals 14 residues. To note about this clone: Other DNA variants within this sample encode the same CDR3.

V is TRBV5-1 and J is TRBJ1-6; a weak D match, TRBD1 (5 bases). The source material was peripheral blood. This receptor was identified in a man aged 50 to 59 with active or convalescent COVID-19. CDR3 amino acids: CASSLGQNNSPLHF. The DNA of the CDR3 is TGCGCCAGCAGCTTGGGACAGAATAATTCACCCCTCCACTTT.